Described below is a single T cell receptor beta chain sequence and its context. Its specificity is not known. Resections took place in Japan or China from about 2014 to 2018. H&E slides confirmed each diagnosis, reviewed by two pathologists independently. This record belongs to a study of immune evolution from preneoplasia to lung adenocarcinoma. The assay was immunoSEQ multiplex PCR, and TCRdb's table has in-frame clones only and misses some. In the table there are approximately 1,200 clones, approximately 84% of which are singletons. Study results and caveats: Top clone share appeared to fall from AAH through AIS, MIA, adenocarcinoma. Clonality was highest in normal lung, lower in later-stage lesions apparently.

Germline V gives CDR1 SGHDT, CDR2 YYEEEE. The CDR3 is 12 amino acids. V was trimmed by 3 bases and J by 7 bases, leaving 10 bases between them. The rearrangement uses TRBV5-6 and TRBJ2-5; D might be TRBD2 (6 bases). Sequencing input: FFPE adjacent normal lung tissue. This receptor was taken from a person aged 55-75 years with lung adenocarcinoma. The DNA for the CDR3 is TGTGCCAGCAGCTGGGAGGAGAGGACCCAGTACTTC. It yields the protein CASSWEERTQYF.